This T cell receptor beta chain originates from a study of vaccination effects on CD4 cells after COVID-19. Germline assignment: CDR1 MGHRA and CDR2 YSYEKL. With 6 bases clipped from V and 7 bases from J, the junction kept 7 bases outside the gene matches. The CDR3 covers 15 residues. As concerns this clone: The target antigen is unknown.

Study-level findings and limits: Vaccine- and infection-induced clones showed marked clonal contraction late following vaccination. Common cold coronaviruses were cross-recognized by only 1 of 255 vaccine-induced clones in healthy vaccinees.

Repertoires were generated with immunoSEQ multiplex PCR, while TCRdb's copy carries only in-frame clones and drops some. The sample has roughly 68,000 clones; around 70% are singletons. With the ViraFEST assay, the study expanded antigen-specific CD4+ T cells using viral peptide pools, then sequenced them. CD4+ T cells were isolated after around 10 days of culture. Vaccination of participants consisted of two doses of either the BNT162b2 or mRNA-1273 vaccine. Nobody among the vaccine recipients had prior SARS-CoV-2 infection (nucleocapsid antibodies were negative). On day 3 and again on day 7, half the medium was replaced with IL-2 medium.

The sample consisted of CD4+ T cells from PBMCs cultured with HCoV-229E spike peptides, taken after COVID-19 vaccination. V gene TRBV4-1 combines with J gene TRBJ1-4; TRBD1 matches 11 bases. This TCR was sampled from a human donor who received a COVID-19 vaccine. CDR3 in DNA: TGCGCCAGCAGTGACCCGGGACAGGGGGTTGAAAAACTGTTTTTT. Encoded protein: CASSDPGQGVEKLFF.